What follows is one T cell receptor beta chain and its context. This entry comes from a study of blood T cell repertoires in COVID-19. As for the study in general: The United States, Italy and Spain were the sources of the acute and convalescent COVID-19 samples. T cells, B-cell-depleted T cells, or PBMCs provided the cDNA or gDNA that served as material.

Looked up from germline, CDR1 is SGHDN and CDR2 is FVKESK. Trimming took off 4 bases at V and 3 bases at J, with 10 bases between the two ends. CDR3 size: 13 residues. In the original processing: Estimation of nucleated cell counts was performed using reference gene primer amplification. The data were produced by immunoSEQ multiplex PCR, yet TCRdb's version contains in-frame clones alone and is incomplete. V and J calls and clone size are those listed in that table; D and trimming were worked out from the DNA. The sample has 15,000 to 20,000 clones; approximately 92% are singletons. The specimen sequenced was peripheral blood. The sequence was collected from a man aged 60 to 75 with active COVID-19. This chain joins TRBV14 and TRBJ2-7, with TRBD2 as a possible D gene (5 bases). For the CDR3, the DNA is TGTGCCAGCAGCCGGGGAGCCCGCTACGAGCAGTACTTC. Its protein product is CASSRGARYEQYF.